What follows is one T cell receptor beta chain and its context. Germline V lookup: CDR1 SGHNT, CDR2 YENEEA. The CDR3 consists of 15 residues. V was cut by 1 base and J by 0 bases, with 7 bases left in between. Some clones are missing from TCRdb's copy, which holds only in-frame ones; the method was immunoSEQ multiplex PCR. Of almost 30,000 clones listed, around 87% are singletons. This sample is drawn from a study of PD-L1 blockade in urothelial cancer. Across the whole study: Patients had received 0 to 3 prior chemotherapy regimens. Median blood clonality was around 0.08, with 75,000 to 90,000 unique TCRs. Analysis of the blood was performed 3 weeks (second dose) and 6 weeks after treatment start.

The V call is TRBV11-3, the J call TRBJ2-1; no clear D gene. The receptor was derived from a man aged 45-60 years with urothelial cancer. The starting material was PBMCs, obtained around atezolizumab (anti-PD-L1) treatment. CDR3: CASSLGRSSYNEQFF. For the CDR3, the DNA is TGTGCCAGCAGCTTAGGGCGGAGCTCCTACAATGAGCAGTTCTTC.